The next 30 T cell receptor beta chains were all read from a single sample in a study of tumour-infiltrating T cells in Burkitt lymphoma (dated by TCRdb to about 2020). The library was obtained by the immunoSEQ multiplex PCR assay. Sourced from immuneACCESS, this table was stored by TCRdb with only in-frame sequences that have V and J called. A share of the clones is absent; for the studies checked, an unresolved V gene accounts for under half, and the remainder has no known explanation. The sample records 6,000 to 8,500 clones, around 70% of which are singletons. About 37% of the sample is taken by the ten largest. The sequenced sample consisted of tumor tissue. These receptors were obtained from a human donor with diffuse large B-cell lymphoma.

This clone turned up a few times. The rearrangement links TRBV4-1 to TRBJ1-5; no reliable D call. V was trimmed by 1 base and J by 5 bases, leaving 3 bases between them. This CDR3 spans 12 amino acids. Looked up from germline, CDR1 is MGHRA and CDR2 is YSYEKL. DNA of the CDR3: TGCGCCAGCAGCCAAGGTCATCAGCCCCAGCATTTT. Protein: CASSQGHQPQHF.

Turning to this clone: Other nucleotide sequences from this sample produce the same CDR3. The V gene is TRBV18, the J gene TRBJ1-1, with unresolved D. Germline CDR1 and CDR2: KGHSH and LQKENI. Trimming removed 3 bases at V and 3 bases at J, with 8 bases between. The CDR3 covers 13 residues. CDR3: CASSPRGDTEAFF. The CDR3 DNA is TGTGCCAGCTCACCCCGCGGGGACACTGAAGCTTTCTTT. The full variable domain, rest sourced from reference TRBV18 and TRBJ1-1, is NAGVMQNPRHLVRRRGQEARLRCSPMKGHSHVYWYRQLPEEGLKFMVYLQKENIIDESGMPKERFSAEFPKEGPSILRIQQVVRGDSAAYFCASSPRGDTEAFFGQGTRLTVV.

The chain joins TRBV5-1 to TRBJ2-2; 10 bases are a match to TRBD1. This CDR3 comprises 16 residues. Trimming at V came to 1 base and at J to 3 bases, leaving 3 bases not matched to a gene. Germline V CDR1 and CDR2: SGHRS, YFSETQ. Here the CDR3 reads CASSLRTGGDTGELFF. In nucleotides, the CDR3 is TGCGCCAGCAGCTTGAGGACAGGGGGGGACACCGGGGAGCTGTTTTTT. Full variable domain (rest looked up from reference TRBV5-1 and TRBJ2-2): KAGVTQTPRYLIKTRGQQVTLSCSPISGHRSVSWYQQTPGQGLQFLFEYFSETQRNKGNFPGRFSGRQFSNSRSEMNVSTLELGDSALYLCASSLRTGGDTGELFFGEGSRLTVL.

V is TRBV2 and J is TRBJ2-7; TRBD1 might be the D (5 bases). Trimming took off 7 bases at V and 0 bases at J, with 13 bases between the two ends. CDR3 length: 14 residues. CDR1 SNHLY and CDR2 FYNNEI come from the germline V gene. In nucleotides, the CDR3 is TGTGCCAGCAACTTCTACAGGAGCTCCTACGAGCAGTACTTC. It specifies CASNFYRSSYEQYF.

The rearrangement joins TRBV27 to TRBJ1-5; no clear D. Trimming pared 4 bases from V and 7 bases from J, leaving 14 bases between. This CDR3 contains 14 residues. Germline CDR1 MNHEY, CDR2 SMNVEV (reference sequence). CDR3 protein: CASSSFGVGQPQHF. CDR3 sequence (DNA): TGTGCCAGCAGTTCGTTCGGGGTCGGGCAGCCCCAGCATTTT.

This clone qualifies as medium-sized. The chain combines TRBV7-9 with TRBJ1-2; TRBD1 matches 9 bases. Germline V CDR1 and CDR2: SEHNR, FQNEAQ (reference sequence). The CDR3 has 13 amino acids. V lost 2 bases and J lost 6; bases outside the gene matches: 1. Here the CDR3 reads CASSLWDRDGYTF. CDR3 nucleotides: TGTGCCAGCAGCTTATGGGACAGGGATGGCTACACCTTC. The entire variable domain, with the rest obtained from reference TRBV7-9 and TRBJ1-2, is as follows: DTGVSQNPRHKITKRGQNVTFRCDPISEHNRLYWYRQTLGQGPEFLTYFQNEAQLEKSRLLSDRFSAERPKGSFSTLEIQRTEQGDSAMYLCASSLWDRDGYTFGSGTRLTVV.

V and J are TRBV4-3 and TRBJ1-5; D is possibly TRBD1 (6 bases). The V and J ends lost 0 bases and 3 bases respectively, with 12 bases between them. The CDR3 is 16 amino acids. Germline CDR1 reads LGHNA; CDR2 reads YSLEER. This CDR3 reads CASSQDLRQDNQPQHF. In DNA form, the CDR3 reads TGCGCCAGCAGCCAAGATTTGAGACAGGACAATCAGCCCCAGCATTTT.

This clone was seen more than once but under ten times. The rearrangement uses TRBV9 and TRBJ1-2; no reliable D call. This CDR3 is built from 15 residues. Trimming pared 3 bases from V and 3 bases from J, leaving 15 bases between. CDR1 is SGDLS, CDR2 YYNGEE, per germline. The CDR3 protein is CASSAASRGYYGYTF. DNA for the CDR3: TGTGCCAGCAGCGCAGCCTCCCGGGGATACTATGGCTACACCTTC. The full variable domain, completed using reference TRBV9 and TRBJ1-2, is DSGVTQTPKHLITATGQRVTLRCSPRSGDLSVYWYQQSLDQGLQFLIQYYNGEERAKGNILERFSAQQFPDLHSELNLSSLELGDSALYFCASSAASRGYYGYTFGSGTRLTVV.

The chain carries TRBV6-6 and TRBJ1-1, with D unresolved. This CDR3 is built from 14 residues. Germline CDR1 MNHNY, CDR2 SVGAGI (reference sequence). V shed 6 bases and J shed 1 base, with 12 bases lying between them. CDR3 in DNA: TGTGCCAGCAGCCGCCAACACCAGAACACTGAAGCTTTCTTT. This translates into CASSRQHQNTEAFF.

V is TRBV6-5 and J is TRBJ1-2, with 8 positions matching TRBD1. CDR1 MNHEY and CDR2 SVGAGI come from the germline V gene. V gave up 10 bases and J gave up 4 bases; unmatched junction bases: 14. This CDR3 has 15 residues. The CDR3 spells CAIGRRTGRSYGYTF. CDR3 nucleotides: TGTGCCATCGGCCGGAGGACAGGGCGGTCCTATGGCTACACCTTC.

V gene TRBV2 combines with J gene TRBJ2-3; 11 bases are shared with TRBD2. Trimming cost V 10 bases and J 4 bases; bases outside gene matches: 10. Per the germline V gene, CDR1 is SNHLY and CDR2 is FYNNEI. CDR3 length equals 15 residues. CDR3 loop: CATPGTSGPPDTQYF. The CDR3 nucleotides read TGTGCCACCCCCGGGACTAGCGGCCCCCCAGATACGCAGTATTTT.

The chain is built from TRBV15 and TRBJ1-4, with D maybe TRBD1 (5 bases). V lost 5 bases, J lost 12 bases, and 13 bases lay in between. CDR3 length equals 12 residues. Germline V lookup: CDR1 LNHNV, CDR2 YYDKDF (reference sequence). The CDR3 DNA sequence: TGTGCCACCAGCCCCCAGGACACACAACTGTTTTTT. As protein: CATSPQDTQLFF.

This chain links TRBV5-8 with TRBJ1-1; D unclear. The CDR3 is made up of 14 amino acids. V was cut by 5 bases and J by 1 base, with 12 bases left in between. CDR1 and CDR2 from the germline V gene are SGHTS and YDEGEE. The CDR3 DNA sequence: TGTGCCAGCAGATATCGGACGGAGAACACTGAAGCTTTCTTT. It specifies CASRYRTENTEAFF.

This clone appeared a few times. The gene calls are TRBV5-1 and TRBJ2-7; maybe TRBD2 (5 bases). Trimming took off 0 bases at V and 4 bases at J, with 14 bases between the two ends. The CDR3 sequence is 15 residues long. Germline V lookup: CDR1 SGHRS, CDR2 YFSETQ. This CDR3 reads CASSLEGLNIYEQYF. The CDR3 DNA is TGCGCCAGCAGCTTGGAAGGACTGAATATTTACGAGCAGTACTTC.

The chain couples TRBV9 to TRBJ1-2; possible D gene TRBD1, 6 bases. This CDR3 region has 14 residues. The ends were cut back, 3 bases at V and 5 bases at J, with 14 bases in the middle. From germline, CDR1 is SGDLS and CDR2 YYNGEE. The DNA for the CDR3 is TGTGCCAGCAGCGGCGGGAGGGGGAGTTATGGCTACACCTTC. Translated: CASSGGRGSYGYTF.

The rearrangement links TRBV2 to TRBJ2-5; weak D call: TRBD1 (6 bases). Trimming stripped 6 bases from V and 11 bases from J, with 22 bases between. Germline V CDR1 and CDR2: SNHLY, FYNNEI. The length of the CDR3 is 14 residues. The CDR3 DNA follows: TGTGCCAGCAGGAGGGGACATCTCTCTTATGAGCAGTACTTC. It specifies CASRRGHLSYEQYF.

This rearrangement joins TRBV18 to TRBJ2-3; 7 nucleotides line up with TRBD2. From germline, CDR1 is KGHSH and CDR2 LQKENI. Losses at the gene ends were 3 bases for V and 2 bases for J; bases not matched to a gene: 11. The CDR3 runs 17 residues. The CDR3 here is CASSPGRGAGLTDTQYF. DNA of the CDR3: TGTGCCAGCTCACCGGGGAGGGGAGCGGGGCTCACAGATACGCAGTATTTT. Full variable domain (rest looked up from reference TRBV18 and TRBJ2-3): NAGVMQNPRHLVRRRGQEARLRCSPMKGHSHVYWYRQLPEEGLKFMVYLQKENIIDESGMPKERFSAEFPKEGPSILRIQQVVRGDSAAYFCASSPGRGAGLTDTQYFGPGTRLTVL.

V usage is TRBV6-5 and J usage is TRBJ1-4; a weak D match, TRBD1 (5 bases). Trimming removed 0 bases from V and 8 bases from J, with 7 bases in between. CDR1 MNHEY and CDR2 SVGAGI come from the germline V gene. The CDR3 is 13 residues long. CDR3 loop: CASSYSGTEKLFF. The DNA for the CDR3 is TGTGCCAGCAGTTACTCGGGGACGGAAAAACTGTTTTTT.

The gene calls are TRBV5-1 and TRBJ2-2, with 10 bases aligning to TRBD2. Germline V gene data show CDR1 as SGHRS and CDR2 as YFSETQ. Unmatched junction bases numbered 7, after V lost 3 bases and J lost 14 bases. The CDR3 runs to 13 residues. CDR3 region: CASSYLAGAGLFF. CDR3 in DNA: TGCGCCAGCAGCTACCTAGCGGGGGCGGGACTGTTTTTT.

This clone was counted between two and nine times. The chain recombines TRBV18 with TRBJ2-1; D not resolved. CDR1 is KGHSH and CDR2 is LQKENI in the germline V gene. V was shortened by 0 bases and J by 4 bases, with 4 bases between the two germline ends. The CDR3 length is 13 residues. The chain's CDR3 is CASSPPGYNEQFF. CDR3 bases: TGTGCCAGCTCACCACCGGGTTACAATGAGCAGTTCTTC.

The genes are TRBV14 and TRBJ2-4, with a possible D match to TRBD2 (7 bases). The germline gives CDR1 SGHDN, CDR2 FVKESK. Between the trimmed V and J ends, which lost 2 bases and 9 bases, there was a span of 8 bases. The CDR3 sequence is 12 residues long. The CDR3 loop reads CASSQRGGIQYF. CDR3 nucleotides: TGTGCCAGCAGCCAAAGGGGGGGCATTCAGTACTTC.

In its sample, this clone ranks as medium-sized. V and J are TRBV7-2 and TRBJ2-2, with 12 bases identical to TRBD2. Germline CDR1 is SGHTA and CDR2 is FQGNSA. After removal of 3 bases from V and 6 bases from J, the junction contained 5 bases not matched to a gene. This CDR3 is built from 16 residues. The CDR3: CASSFRTSGVAGELFF. The CDR3, as DNA: TGTGCCAGCAGCTTCCGGACTAGCGGGGTGGCCGGGGAGCTGTTTTTT.

The chain links TRBV4-2 to TRBJ1-4; no clear D. Trimming removed 0 bases from V and 5 bases from J, with 16 bases in between. Germline loops: CDR1 LGHNA, CDR2 YNFKEQ. The CDR3 consists of 17 residues. In DNA form, the CDR3 reads TGTGCCAGCAGCCAAGATGTTTGGGGAAATACCAATGAAAAACTGTTTTTT. Its protein is CASSQDVWGNTNEKLFF.

This chain uses TRBV5-1 with TRBJ1-4; weak D call: TRBD1 (5 bases). Germline values: CDR1 SGHRS, CDR2 YFSETQ. CDR3 length equals 17 residues. V was trimmed by 4 bases and J by 0 bases, leaving 16 bases between them. The CDR3 DNA reads TGCGCCAGCAGCACCGCCGGGGCCGAGGCAACTAATGAAAAACTGTTTTTT. It yields the protein CASSTAGAEATNEKLFF.

CDR3 nucleotides: TGCGCCAGCAGCCAAGATTTCAGGGGCCTTACCTACGAGCAGTACTTC. This gives the protein CASSQDFRGLTYEQYF. The V call is TRBV4-3, the J call TRBJ2-7, with D maybe TRBD1 (6 bases). The CDR3 is 16 amino acids. V gave up 0 bases and J gave up 2 bases, with 14 bases separating them. Germline lookup yields CDR1 LGHNA and CDR2 YSLEER.

The chain combines TRBV5-5 with TRBJ2-1; TRBD2 is a possible D gene (6 bases). Between the trimmed V and J ends, which lost 5 bases and 3 bases, there was a span of 15 bases. The CDR3 length is 15 residues. CDR1 SGHKS and CDR2 YYEKEE come from the germline V gene (reference sequence). CDR3 loop: CASSPLTSSYNEQFF. CDR3 coding DNA: TGTGCCAGCAGTCCATTAACTAGCAGCTACAATGAGCAGTTCTTC.

This clone has only a few counts. CDR3 coding DNA: TGTGCCAGTAGTCTACAGGGTTTCCCGATGGAGACCCAGTACTTC. It is translated as CASSLQGFPMETQYF. The J gene is TRBJ2-5, the V gene TRBV19, with D tentatively TRBD1 (6 bases). Germline V gene lookup returns CDR1 LNHDA and CDR2 SQIVND (reference sequence). The V and J ends lost 5 bases and 5 bases respectively, with 18 bases between them. The CDR3 length is 15 residues. The full variable domain, in which reference TRBV19 and TRBJ2-5 provide the parts outside the CDR3, is DGGITQSPKYLFRKEGQNVTLSCEQNLNHDAMYWYRQDPGQGLRLIYYSQIVNDFQKGDIAEGYSVSREKKESFPLTVTSAQKNPTAFYLCASSLQGFPMETQYFGPGTRLLVL.

As concerns this clone: The same CDR3 arises from other DNA sequences in this sample as well. J is TRBJ1-1 and V is TRBV6-6; maybe TRBD1 (6 bases). CDR3 length: 16 amino acids. Germline CDR1 and CDR2: MNHNY and SVGAGI (reference sequence). Trimming cost V 4 bases and J 2 bases, with 17 bases left between them. In nucleotides, the CDR3 is TGTGCCAGCAGTTCCGGGGGGGCCACAACTAACACTGAAGCTTTCTTT. Translation gives CASSSGGATTNTEAFF.

J is TRBJ1-4 and V is TRBV4-1, with 8 bases aligning to TRBD1. This CDR3 has 16 amino acids. Germline V gives CDR1 MGHRA, CDR2 YSYEKL. V lost 1 base to trimming and J lost 5 bases; unmatched junction nucleotides: 6. The CDR3 sequence: CASSQARQGSNEKLFF. The CDR3 DNA reads TGCGCCAGCAGCCAAGCCCGACAGGGGTCGAATGAAAAACTGTTTTTT.

The chain uses TRBV10-3 and TRBJ1-2; maybe TRBD1 (5 bases). The CDR3 has 11 residues. Germline V CDR1 and CDR2: ENHRY, SYGVKD. V was clipped by 10 bases and J by 8 bases, with 14 bases between them. The CDR3 DNA reads as TGTGCCACCGGGACGGCAGCGGGCTACACCTTC. Translation: CATGTAAGYTF.